This TCR beta chain was observed in a study of blood T cell repertoires in COVID-19 (TCRdb year 2020). Context from the whole study: Samples from collaborators originated in the United States, Italy and Spain and spanned both the acute and convalescent phases of COVID-19. The material from the prospective study consisted of cDNA or gDNA derived from T cells, B-cell-depleted T cells, or PBMCs. Subjects who had been exposed to COVID-19, were actively infected with it, or had recovered from it provided the deeply sampled blood TCRbeta repertoires that made up the dataset. The repertoires were released in a freely available public database meant as a resource for research on the immune response to SARS-CoV-2. Samples were obtained from the ongoing ImmuneRACE study (first 160 participants) and from 1,200 or so subjects provided by 6 global collaborators. A de-identified subject ID, COVID-19 status, age in years and sex were almost always included in the sample metadata. HLA class I and class II types, where available, came from metadata supplied by the sample provider rather than from assay-based typing.

The CDR3 sequence holds 14 residues, the cysteine and phenylalanine included. Only the CDR3 part of the read is kept: 42 bases, read in frame from the first base. CDR1 and CDR2, per the germline V gene, are SGHDT and YYEEEE. V loses 4 bases, J loses 1 base, and the germline ends lie 10 bases apart. TCRbeta CDR3 regions were amplified from genomic DNA by means of the immunoSEQ Assay, a bias-controlled multiplex PCR. The paper's processing steps were these. Within the assay, amplification of reference gene primers was used to estimate how many nucleated cells each sample contained. To quantify the absolute abundance of each unique TCRbeta CDR3 rearrangement, sequence reads were collapsed and filtered. For each sample, productive Simpson clonality was calculated as the square root of Simpson's diversity index over productive rearrangements. TCRdb carries this immuneACCESS record with in-frame sequences only. Its versions omit some clonotypes, under half of them owing to an unresolved V gene in the studies checked, with the rest unexplained. That table is the source of V, J and clone size, and D and trimming were worked out from the DNA. A total of fewer than 300,000 clones appear in this sample, around 89% of them only once. The biggest ten clones account for just under 6.5% of the sample.

Study-level results and caveats: How much clinical and demographic metadata was included differed by source and by participant, and the metadata was provided uncurated.

In its sample, this clone was seen once. It has no known antigen specificity. No base quality values were provided; no much bigger clone lies one nucleotide off. One collaborating source in Seattle enrolled patients while the patients were actively infected and followed the patients over time throughout the course of disease. Each collaborating institution followed its own protocols to collect whole blood in K2EDTA tubes. For TCRbeta analysis, collaborator samples were shipped as frozen whole blood, as isolated PBMCs, or as DNA extracted from either sample type. The receptor's source is a woman in her 50s with COVID-19, enrolled during active disease. Sequencing was done on a sample of peripheral blood. Rearrangement joined TRBV5-6 to TRBJ2-3; TRBD1 is possibly the D segment (5 matching bases). Here the CDR3 is given as CASSPGLGTDTQYF. The nucleotides are TGTGCCAGCAGCCCAGGGCTGGGCACAGATACGCAGTATTTT. With all but the CDR3 taken from the reference TRBV5-6 and TRBJ2-3 genes, the full variable domain is: DAGVTQSPTHLIKTRGQQVTLRCSPKSGHDTVSWYQQALGQGPQFIFQYYEEEERQRGNFPDRFSGHQFPNYSSELNVNALLLGDSALYLCASSPGLGTDTQYFGPGTRLTVL.